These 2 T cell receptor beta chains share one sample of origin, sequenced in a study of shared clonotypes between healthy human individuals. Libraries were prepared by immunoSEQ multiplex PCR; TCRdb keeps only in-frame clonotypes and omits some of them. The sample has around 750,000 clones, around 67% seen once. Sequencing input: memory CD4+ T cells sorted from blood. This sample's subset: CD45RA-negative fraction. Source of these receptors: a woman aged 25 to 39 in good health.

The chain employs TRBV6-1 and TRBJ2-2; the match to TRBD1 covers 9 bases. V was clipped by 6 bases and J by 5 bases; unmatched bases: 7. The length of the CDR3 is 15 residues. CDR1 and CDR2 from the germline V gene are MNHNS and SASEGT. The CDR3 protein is CASRATGGATGELFF. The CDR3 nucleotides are TGTGCCAGCAGGGCTACAGGGGGCGCGACCGGGGAGCTGTTTTTT.

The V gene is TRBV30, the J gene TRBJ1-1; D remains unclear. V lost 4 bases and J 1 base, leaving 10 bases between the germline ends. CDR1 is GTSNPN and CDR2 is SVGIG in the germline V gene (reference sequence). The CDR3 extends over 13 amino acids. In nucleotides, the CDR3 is TGTGCCTGGATGTGGTTGGGGAACACTGAAGCTTTCTTT. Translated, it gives CAWMWLGNTEAFF.